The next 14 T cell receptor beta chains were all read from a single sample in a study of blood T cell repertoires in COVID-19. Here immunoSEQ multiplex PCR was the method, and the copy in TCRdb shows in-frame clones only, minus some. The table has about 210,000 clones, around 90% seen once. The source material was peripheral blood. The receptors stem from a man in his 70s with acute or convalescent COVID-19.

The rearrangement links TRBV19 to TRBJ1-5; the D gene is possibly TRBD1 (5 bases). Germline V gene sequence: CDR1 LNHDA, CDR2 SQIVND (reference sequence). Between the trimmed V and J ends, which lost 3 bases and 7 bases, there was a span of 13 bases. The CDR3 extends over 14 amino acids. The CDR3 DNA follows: TGTGCCAGTAGTATTCCGGGGGGGAGACAGCCCCAGCATTTT. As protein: CASSIPGGRQPQHF.

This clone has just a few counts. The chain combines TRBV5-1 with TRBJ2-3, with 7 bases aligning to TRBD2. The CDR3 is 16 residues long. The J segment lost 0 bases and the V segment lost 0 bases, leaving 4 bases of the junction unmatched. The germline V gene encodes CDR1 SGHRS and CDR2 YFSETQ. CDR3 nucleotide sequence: TGCGCCAGCAGCTTGGTAGCGGGTTCTAGCACAGATACGCAGTATTTT. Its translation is CASSLVAGSSTDTQYF.

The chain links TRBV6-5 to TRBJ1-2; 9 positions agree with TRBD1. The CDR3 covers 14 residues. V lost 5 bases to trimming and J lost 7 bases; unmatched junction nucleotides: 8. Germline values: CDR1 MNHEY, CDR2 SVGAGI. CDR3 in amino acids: CASSPRTGEPGYTF. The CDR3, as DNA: TGTGCCAGCAGTCCCCGGACAGGGGAACCTGGCTACACCTTC.

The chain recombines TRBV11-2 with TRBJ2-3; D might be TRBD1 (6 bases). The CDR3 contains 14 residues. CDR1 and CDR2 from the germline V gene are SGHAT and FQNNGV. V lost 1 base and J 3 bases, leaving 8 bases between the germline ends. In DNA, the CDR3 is TGTGCCAGCAGCTTAGGCAGGGGTACAGATACGCAGTATTTT. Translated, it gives CASSLGRGTDTQYF.

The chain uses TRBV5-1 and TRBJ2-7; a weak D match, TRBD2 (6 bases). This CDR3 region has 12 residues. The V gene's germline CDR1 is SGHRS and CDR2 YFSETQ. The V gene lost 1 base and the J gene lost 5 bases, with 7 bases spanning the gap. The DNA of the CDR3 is TGCGCCAGCAGCTTGACTAGCCACGAGCAGTACTTC. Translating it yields CASSLTSHEQYF.

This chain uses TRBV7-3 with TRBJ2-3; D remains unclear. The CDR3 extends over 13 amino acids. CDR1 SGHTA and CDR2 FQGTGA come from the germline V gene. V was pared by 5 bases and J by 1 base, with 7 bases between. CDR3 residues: CASSPSRTDTQYF. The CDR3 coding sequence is TGTGCCAGCAGCCCTTCCCGCACAGATACGCAGTATTTT.

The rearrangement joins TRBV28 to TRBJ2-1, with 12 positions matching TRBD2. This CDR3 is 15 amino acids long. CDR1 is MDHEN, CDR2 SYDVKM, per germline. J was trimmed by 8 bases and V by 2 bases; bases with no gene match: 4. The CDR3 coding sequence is TGTGCCAGCAGTTTACTAGCGGGAGGGCCCGATGAGCAGTTCTTC. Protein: CASSLLAGGPDEQFF.

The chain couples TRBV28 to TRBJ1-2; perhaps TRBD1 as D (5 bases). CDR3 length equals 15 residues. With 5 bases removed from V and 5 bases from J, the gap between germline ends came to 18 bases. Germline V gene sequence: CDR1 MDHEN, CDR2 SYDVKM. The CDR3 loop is CASSLQDTTLYGYTF. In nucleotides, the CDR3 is TGTGCCAGCAGTCTTCAGGACACGACCCTTTATGGCTACACCTTC.

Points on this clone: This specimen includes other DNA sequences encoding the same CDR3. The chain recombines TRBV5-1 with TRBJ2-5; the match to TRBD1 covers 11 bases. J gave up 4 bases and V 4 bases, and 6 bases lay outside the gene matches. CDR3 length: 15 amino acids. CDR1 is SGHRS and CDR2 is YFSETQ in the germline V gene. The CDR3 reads CASSRGTGGRETQYF. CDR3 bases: TGCGCCAGCAGCCGTGGGACAGGGGGGAGAGAGACCCAGTACTTC.

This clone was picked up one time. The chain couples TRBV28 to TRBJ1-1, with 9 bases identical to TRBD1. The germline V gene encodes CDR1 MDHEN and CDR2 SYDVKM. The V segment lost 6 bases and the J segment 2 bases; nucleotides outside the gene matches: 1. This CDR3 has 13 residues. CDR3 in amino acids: CASRTGGNTEAFF. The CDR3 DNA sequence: TGTGCCAGCAGGACAGGGGGTAACACTGAAGCTTTCTTT.

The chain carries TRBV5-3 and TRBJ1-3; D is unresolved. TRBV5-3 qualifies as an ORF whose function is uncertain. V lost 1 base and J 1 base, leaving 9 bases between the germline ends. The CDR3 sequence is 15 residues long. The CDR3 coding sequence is TGTGCCAGAAGCTTGAGACTGGAGTCTGGAAACACCATATATTTT. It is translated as CARSLRLESGNTIYF.

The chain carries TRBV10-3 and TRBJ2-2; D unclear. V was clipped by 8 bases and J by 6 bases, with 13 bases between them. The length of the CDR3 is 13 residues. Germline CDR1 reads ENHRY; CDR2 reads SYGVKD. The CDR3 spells CAISGVGSGELFF. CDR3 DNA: TGTGCCATCTCCGGAGTCGGGTCCGGGGAGCTGTTTTTT.

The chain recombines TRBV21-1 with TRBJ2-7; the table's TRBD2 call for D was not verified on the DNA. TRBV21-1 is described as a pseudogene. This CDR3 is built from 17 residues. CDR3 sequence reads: CASNLGGEFPIWYEQYF. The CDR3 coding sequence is TGTGCCAGCAACCTAGGGGGGGAATTCCCGATTTGGTACGAGCAGTACTTC.

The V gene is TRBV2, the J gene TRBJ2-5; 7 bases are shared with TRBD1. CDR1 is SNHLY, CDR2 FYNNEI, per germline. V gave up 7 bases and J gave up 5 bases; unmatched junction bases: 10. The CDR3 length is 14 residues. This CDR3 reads CASNKETGWETQYF. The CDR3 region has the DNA TGTGCCAGCAATAAAGAGACAGGGTGGGAGACCCAGTACTTC.